Shown below are 25 T cell receptor beta chains from a single sample sequenced in a study of blood T cell repertoires in COVID-19. Produced via immunoSEQ multiplex PCR; TCRdb's table is partial and in-frame only. The repertoire holds about 490,000 clones, with approximately 83% as singletons. What was sequenced was peripheral blood. The receptors were gathered from a human donor in a cohort sampled during active COVID-19.

The chain uses TRBV5-1 and TRBJ1-3; 9 bases match TRBD1. The CDR3 loop spans 15 amino acids. Losses at the gene ends were 4 bases for V and 4 bases for J; bases not matched to a gene: 6. CDR1 is SGHRS, CDR2 YFSETQ, per germline. CDR3 in DNA: TGCGCCAGCAGCCCCGACAGGGGGGGCGGAAACACCATATATTTT. This codes for CASSPDRGGGNTIYF.

DNA for the CDR3: TGTGCCAGTAGTAATTGGGGCTCCTCCTACGAGCAGTACTTC. It codes for CASSNWGSSYEQYF. This chain joins TRBV19 and TRBJ2-7, with a weak D call TRBD1 (5 bases). This CDR3 spans 14 amino acids. V was trimmed by 4 bases and J by 0 bases, leaving 10 bases between them. Germline-derived CDR1 and CDR2 are LNHDA and SQIVND (reference sequence).

This rearrangement joins TRBV5-1 to TRBJ1-1, with D possibly TRBD1 on 5 matching bases. The germline V gene has CDR1 SGHRS and CDR2 YFSETQ. Trimming took 3 bases from V and 0 from J, leaving 12 bases between them. The CDR3 totals 15 residues. DNA for the CDR3: TGCGCCAGCAGCTGGGGGGGACCCTTGAACACTGAAGCTTTCTTT. Translated, it gives CASSWGGPLNTEAFF.

V usage is TRBV3-1 (or the pseudogene TRBV3-2) and J usage is TRBJ2-1; D possibly corresponds to TRBD2 (5 bases). Trimming pared 3 bases from V and 6 bases from J, leaving 36 bases between. The CDR3 has 22 amino acids. CDR1 is LGHDT, CDR2 YNNKEL, per germline (reference sequence). CDR3 protein: CASSHVSRYRGPGSPPFNEQFF. CDR3 nucleotides: TGTGCCAGCAGCCATGTCTCCCGGTATCGGGGTCCCGGAAGTCCCCCCTTCAATGAGCAGTTCTTC.

The rearrangement uses TRBV19 and TRBJ2-6; 7 bases match TRBD1. Germline V gene sequence: CDR1 LNHDA, CDR2 SQIVND (reference sequence). With V trimmed by 9 bases and J by 2 bases, 4 bases remained unmatched. The length of the CDR3 is 14 residues. The CDR3 region is CASDTGAGANVLTF. The CDR3 DNA is TGTGCCAGCGATACAGGGGCTGGGGCCAACGTCCTGACTTTC. Full variable domain (remainder filled in from reference TRBV19 and TRBJ2-6): DGGITQSPKYLFRKEGQNVTLSCEQNLNHDAMYWYRQDPGQGLRLIYYSQIVNDFQKGDIAEGYSVSREKKESFPLTVTSAQKNPTAFYLCASDTGAGANVLTFGAGSRLTVL.

This clone was picked up a small number of times. The chain combines TRBV28 with TRBJ1-4; D is unclear. Trimming took 10 bases from V and 2 from J, leaving 14 bases between them. The CDR3 is 14 residues long. In germline, CDR1 is MDHEN, CDR2 SYDVKM. CDR3 sequence (DNA): TGTGCCACGGGAGCCGGAGCGACTAATGAAAAACTGTTTTTT. Amino acid sequence: CATGAGATNEKLFF.

The gene calls are TRBV28 and TRBJ2-7; D is possibly TRBD1 (6 bases). Trimming removed 5 bases from V and 2 bases from J, with 10 bases in between. Germline values: CDR1 MDHEN, CDR2 SYDVKM. CDR3 length equals 13 residues. The DNA for the CDR3 is TGTGCCAGCAGTCTTGACAGGACCTACGAGCAGTACTTC. Translated: CASSLDRTYEQYF.

The CDR3 DNA reads TGCGCCAGCAGCAACGACAGGGGGCACCAAGAGACCCAGTACTTC. Its protein is CASSNDRGHQETQYF. The chain combines TRBV5-1 with TRBJ2-5, with TRBD1 matching 10 bases. The V gene end was trimmed by 4 bases and the J gene end by 0 bases; junction bases not matched to a gene: 3. CDR1 is SGHRS, CDR2 YFSETQ, per germline. The CDR3 runs to 15 residues.

The chain carries TRBV5-1 and TRBJ1-1; D is possibly TRBD1 (6 bases). Germline CDR1 reads SGHRS; CDR2 reads YFSETQ. V was trimmed by 4 bases and J by 9 bases, leaving 19 bases between them. The CDR3 runs 14 residues. For the CDR3, the DNA is TGCGCCAGCAGCGGTTCCGTGGGGGCTGGAAAAGCTTTCTTT. Its protein is CASSGSVGAGKAFF.

V usage is TRBV7-2 and J usage is TRBJ1-2, with a tentative D call TRBD1 (6 bases). V gave up 4 bases and J gave up 8 bases, with 26 bases separating them. The CDR3 sequence is 17 residues long. Germline CDR1 reads SGHTA; CDR2 reads FQGNSA. CDR3 sequence: CASSSRLGQPPGGGYTF. CDR3 in DNA: TGTGCCAGCAGCTCTCGACTCGGACAGCCGCCGGGGGGGGGCTACACCTTC.

This sequence joins TRBV6-5 and TRBJ2-7; 9 positions agree with TRBD1. This CDR3 has 15 residues. CDR1 is MNHEY, CDR2 SVGAGI, per germline. After removal of 6 bases from V and 0 bases from J, the junction contained 6 bases not matched to a gene. In DNA, the CDR3 is TGTGCCAGCAGCGTAAGGGACAGGGTCTCCTACGAGCAGTACTTC. Translating it yields CASSVRDRVSYEQYF.

The chain links TRBV14 to TRBJ2-7; D not resolved. CDR1 and CDR2 (germline): SGHDN, FVKESK. V lost 5 bases and J 6 bases, leaving 14 bases between the germline ends. The CDR3 contains 13 residues. The CDR3 here is CASSLPIYGEQYF. For the CDR3, the DNA is TGTGCCAGCAGCTTACCCATATACGGCGAGCAGTACTTC.

The chain links TRBV7-3 to TRBJ2-1, with D perhaps matching TRBD2 (6 bases). Deletions cut 0 bases from V and 5 bases from J, with 11 bases between. The CDR3 runs to 15 residues. The germline V gene has CDR1 SGHTA and CDR2 FQGTGA. The DNA of the CDR3 is TGTGCCAGCAGCTTAACTAGCGGTAGCAACAATGAGCAGTTCTTC. Amino acid sequence: CASSLTSGSNNEQFF.

To note about this clone: Other nucleotide sequences from this sample produce the same CDR3. The rearrangement joins TRBV6-5 to TRBJ2-2; TRBD2 agrees at 8 bases. V lost 6 bases to trimming and J lost 0 bases; unmatched junction nucleotides: 3. Germline CDR1 is MNHEY and CDR2 is SVGAGI. The CDR3 is 15 residues long. CDR3 sequence reads: CASSPGLANTGELFF. CDR3 sequence (DNA): TGTGCCAGCAGCCCGGGACTAGCGAACACCGGGGAGCTGTTTTTT.

J is TRBJ2-5 and V is TRBV6-5, with D possibly matching TRBD2 (5 bases). V was cut by 1 base and J by 1 base, with 10 bases left in between. The CDR3 extends over 15 amino acids. CDR1 and CDR2 (germline): MNHEY, SVGAGI. The DNA of the CDR3 is TGTGCCAGCAGTTACTACGGGAACCTCCAAGAGACCCAGTACTTC. The encoded protein is CASSYYGNLQETQYF.

The J gene is TRBJ2-1, the V gene TRBV7-9; the match to TRBD1 covers 7 bases. Germline loops: CDR1 SEHNR, CDR2 FQNEAQ (reference sequence). The CDR3 contains 15 residues. V dropped 5 bases and J dropped 9; count of bases not matched to a gene: 13. The chain's CDR3 is CASSLLLGQEAEQFF. The CDR3 nucleotides read TGTGCCAGCAGCCTACTTCTTGGACAGGAAGCTGAGCAGTTCTTC.

Here the CDR3 reads CSVAHRGGDTQYF. The CDR3 DNA reads TGCAGCGTTGCGCACCGAGGGGGAGATACGCAGTATTTT. V and J are TRBV29-1 and TRBJ2-3; TRBD1 is a possible D gene (6 bases). This CDR3 region has 13 residues. V was shortened by 4 bases and J by 5 bases, with 13 bases between the two germline ends. The germline gives CDR1 SQVTM, CDR2 ANQGSEA.

The rearrangement joins TRBV9 to TRBJ1-1; no clear D. CDR3 length equals 13 residues. Germline assignment: CDR1 SGDLS and CDR2 YYNGEE. Trimming shortened V by 0 bases and J by 1 base, and 4 bases separated the two germline ends. The CDR3 protein is CASSVDQNTEAFF. The DNA of the CDR3 is TGTGCCAGCAGCGTAGATCAGAACACTGAAGCTTTCTTT. Full variable domain (outside the CDR3, taken from reference TRBV9 and TRBJ1-1): DSGVTQTPKHLITATGQRVTLRCSPRSGDLSVYWYQQSLDQGLQFLIQYYNGEERAKGNILERFSAQQFPDLHSELNLSSLELGDSALYFCASSVDQNTEAFFGQGTRLTVV.

This clone was counted a few times. The rearrangement joins TRBV7-2 to TRBJ2-2; 7 bases agree with TRBD2. The CDR3 length is 16 residues. Trimming removed 0 bases from V and 4 bases from J; junction bases left unmatched: 5. Germline V CDR1 and CDR2: SGHTA, FQGNSA. CDR3 in amino acids: CASSLARTSITGELFF. As DNA, the CDR3 is TGTGCCAGCAGCTTAGCAAGGACTAGTATCACCGGGGAGCTGTTTTTT.

The V gene is TRBV19, the J gene TRBJ1-4; D remains ambiguous. The CDR3 sequence is 16 residues long. Trimming took off 7 bases at V and 3 bases at J, with 18 bases between the two ends. Germline V CDR1 and CDR2: LNHDA, SQIVND (reference sequence). The CDR3 DNA reads as TGTGCCAGTAAGAGGTGGGTCTCCCCACCTAATGAAAAACTGTTTTTT. Residues: CASKRWVSPPNEKLFF.

This rearrangement joins TRBV10-2 to TRBJ2-3, with TRBD2 as a possible D gene (5 bases). The CDR3 is 15 residues long. The germline gives CDR1 WSHSY, CDR2 SAAADI. Trimming pared 6 bases from V and 0 bases from J, leaving 13 bases between. The CDR3 coding sequence is TGCGCCAGCAGGGCTGAGGAGGCTAGCACAGATACGCAGTATTTT. Its translation: CASRAEEASTDTQYF.

Notes on this clone: A read error may be the cause here, since a much bigger clone is one base away. CDR3 in amino acids: CASSLNRDYGYTF. DNA for the CDR3: TGTGCCAGCAGCTTAAACAGGGACTATGGCTACACCTTC. The chain is built from TRBV7-9 and TRBJ1-2, with D tentatively TRBD1 (6 bases). In germline, CDR1 is SEHNR, CDR2 FQNEAQ (reference sequence). Trimming removed 2 bases at V and 3 bases at J, with 7 bases between. The CDR3 contains 13 residues.

The chain recombines TRBV7-2 with TRBJ1-2; D uncertain. Trimming took 1 base from V and 4 from J, leaving 19 bases between them. This CDR3 spans 17 amino acids. From germline, CDR1 is SGHTA and CDR2 FQGNSA. In nucleotides, the CDR3 is TGTGCCAGCAGCTTAGGTGGGCAGGCACGTATTGGCTATGGCTACACCTTC. As protein: CASSLGGQARIGYGYTF.

The chain links TRBV28 to TRBJ1-1, with D perhaps matching TRBD1 (6 bases). The germline CDR1 and CDR2 sequences are MDHEN and SYDVKM. V was clipped by 7 bases and J by 2 bases, with 20 bases between them. The CDR3 consists of 16 residues. The DNA of the CDR3 is TGTGCCAGCACCCCGTTCGGGGGGGGCCTCAACACTGAAGCTTTCTTT. Its translation: CASTPFGGGLNTEAFF.

The rearrangement uses TRBV5-1 and TRBJ2-1, with TRBD2 identical over 10 bases. Looked up from germline, CDR1 is SGHRS and CDR2 is YFSETQ. This CDR3 region has 17 residues. V trimming: 0 bases; J trimming: 8 bases; junction bases outside the gene matches: 11. CDR3 sequence (DNA): TGCGCCAGCAGCTTGGGTTCAGCGGGAGGGCCGTCGGATGAGCAGTTCTTC. Its translation is CASSLGSAGGPSDEQFF.